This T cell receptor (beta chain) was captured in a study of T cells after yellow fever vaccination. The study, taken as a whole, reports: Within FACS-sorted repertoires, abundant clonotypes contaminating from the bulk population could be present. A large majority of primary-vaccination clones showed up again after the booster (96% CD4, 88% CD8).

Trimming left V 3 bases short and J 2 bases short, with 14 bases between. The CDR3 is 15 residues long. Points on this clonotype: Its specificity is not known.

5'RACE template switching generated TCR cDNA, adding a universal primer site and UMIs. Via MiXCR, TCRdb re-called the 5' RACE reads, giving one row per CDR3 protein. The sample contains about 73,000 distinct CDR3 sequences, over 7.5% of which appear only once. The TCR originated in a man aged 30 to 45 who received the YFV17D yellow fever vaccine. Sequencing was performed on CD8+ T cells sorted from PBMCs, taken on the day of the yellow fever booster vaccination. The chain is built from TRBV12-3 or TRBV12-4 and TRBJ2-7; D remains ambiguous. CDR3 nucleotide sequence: TGTGCCAGCAGTTTCCGCGCGGTAGGGACCTACGAGCAGTACTTC. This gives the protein CASSFRAVGTYEQYF.